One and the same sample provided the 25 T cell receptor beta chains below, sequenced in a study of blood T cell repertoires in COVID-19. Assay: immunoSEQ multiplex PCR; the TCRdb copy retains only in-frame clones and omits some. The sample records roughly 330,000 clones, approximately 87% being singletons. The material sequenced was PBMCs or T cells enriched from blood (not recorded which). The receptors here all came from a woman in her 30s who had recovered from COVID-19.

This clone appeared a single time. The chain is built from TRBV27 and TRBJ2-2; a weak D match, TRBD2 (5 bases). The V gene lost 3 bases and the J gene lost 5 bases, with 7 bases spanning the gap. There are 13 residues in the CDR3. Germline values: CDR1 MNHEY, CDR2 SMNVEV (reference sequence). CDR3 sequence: CASSFGVTGELFF. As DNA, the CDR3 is TGTGCCAGCAGTTTCGGGGTTACCGGGGAGCTGTTTTTT.

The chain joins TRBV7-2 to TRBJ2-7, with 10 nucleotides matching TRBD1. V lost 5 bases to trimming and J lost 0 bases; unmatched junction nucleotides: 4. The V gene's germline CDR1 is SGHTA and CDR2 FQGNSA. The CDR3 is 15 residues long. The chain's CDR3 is CASSRGTGVSYEQYF. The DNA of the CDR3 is TGTGCCAGCAGCCGGGGGACAGGGGTCTCCTACGAGCAGTACTTC.

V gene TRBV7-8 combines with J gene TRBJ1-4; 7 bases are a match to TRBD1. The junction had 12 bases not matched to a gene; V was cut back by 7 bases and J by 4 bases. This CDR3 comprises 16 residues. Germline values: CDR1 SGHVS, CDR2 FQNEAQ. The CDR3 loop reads CASTIEGQPFNEKLFF. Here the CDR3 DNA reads TGTGCCAGCACGATAGAGGGACAGCCTTTTAATGAAAAACTGTTTTTT.

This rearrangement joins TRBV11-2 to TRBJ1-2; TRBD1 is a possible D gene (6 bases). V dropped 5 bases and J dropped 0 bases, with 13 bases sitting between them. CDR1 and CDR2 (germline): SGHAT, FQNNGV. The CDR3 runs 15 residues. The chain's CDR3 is CASSRQGTPNYGYTF. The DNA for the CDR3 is TGTGCCAGCAGCCGGCAGGGGACACCTAACTATGGCTACACCTTC.

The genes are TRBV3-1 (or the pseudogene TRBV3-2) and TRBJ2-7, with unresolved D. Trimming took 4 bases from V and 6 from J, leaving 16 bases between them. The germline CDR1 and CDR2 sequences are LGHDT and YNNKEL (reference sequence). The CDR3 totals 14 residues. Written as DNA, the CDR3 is TGTGCCAGCAGCCCCTCGAGAGTCCGCCGCGAGCAGTACTTC. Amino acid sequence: CASSPSRVRREQYF.

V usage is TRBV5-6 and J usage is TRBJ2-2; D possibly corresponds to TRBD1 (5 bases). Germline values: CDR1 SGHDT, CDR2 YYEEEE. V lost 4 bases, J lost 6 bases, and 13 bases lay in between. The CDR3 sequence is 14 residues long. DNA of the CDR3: TGTGCCAGCAGCGATCAGGGAAAGGCCGGGGAGCTGTTTTTT. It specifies CASSDQGKAGELFF.

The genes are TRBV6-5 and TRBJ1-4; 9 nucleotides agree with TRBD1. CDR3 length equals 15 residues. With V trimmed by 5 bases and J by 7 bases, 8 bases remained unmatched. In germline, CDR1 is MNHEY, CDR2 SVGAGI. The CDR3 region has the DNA TGTGCCAGCAGTATCCTACAGGGGGCCGGTGAAAAACTGTTTTTT. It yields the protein CASSILQGAGEKLFF.

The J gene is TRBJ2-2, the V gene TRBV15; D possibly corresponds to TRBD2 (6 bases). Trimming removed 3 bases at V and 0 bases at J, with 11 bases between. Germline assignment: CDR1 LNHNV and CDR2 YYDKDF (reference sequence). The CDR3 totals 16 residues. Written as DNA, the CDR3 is TGTGCCACCAGCAGGGGGGGACTGACGAACACCGGGGAGCTGTTTTTT. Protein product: CATSRGGLTNTGELFF.

In DNA, the CDR3 is TGCGCCAGCAGCCAAGAGGACAGGGGATGGAGCCAGCCCCAGCATTTT. It yields the protein CASSQEDRGWSQPQHF. The chain has TRBV4-1 and TRBJ1-5; 9 bases fit TRBD1. The CDR3 loop spans 16 amino acids. Losses at the gene ends were 0 bases for V and 7 bases for J; bases not matched to a gene: 7. In germline, CDR1 is MGHRA, CDR2 YSYEKL.

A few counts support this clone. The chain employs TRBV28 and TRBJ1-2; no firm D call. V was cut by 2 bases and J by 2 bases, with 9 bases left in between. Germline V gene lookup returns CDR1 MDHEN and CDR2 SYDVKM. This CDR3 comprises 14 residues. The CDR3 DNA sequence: TGTGCCAGCAGTTTAGAACTTATCAACTATGGCTACACCTTC. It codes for CASSLELINYGYTF.

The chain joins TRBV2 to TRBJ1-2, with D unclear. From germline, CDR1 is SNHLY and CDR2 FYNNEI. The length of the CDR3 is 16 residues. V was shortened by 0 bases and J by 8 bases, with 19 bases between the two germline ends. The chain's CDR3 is CASSEALRTRFGGYTF. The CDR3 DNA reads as TGTGCCAGCAGTGAAGCGCTTCGGACTAGGTTTGGAGGCTACACCTTC. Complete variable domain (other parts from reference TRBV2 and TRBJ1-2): EPEVTQTPSHQVTQMGQEVILRCVPISNHLYFYWYRQILGQKVEFLVSFYNNEISEKSEIFDDQFSVERPDGSNFTLKIRSTKLEDSAMYFCASSEALRTRFGGYTFGSGTRLTVV.

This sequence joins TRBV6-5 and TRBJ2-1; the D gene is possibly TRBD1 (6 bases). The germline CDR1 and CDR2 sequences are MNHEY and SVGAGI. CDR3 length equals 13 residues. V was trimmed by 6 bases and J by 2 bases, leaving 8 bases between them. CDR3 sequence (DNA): TGTGCCAGCAGCAGGGGAACCTACAATGAGCAGTTCTTC. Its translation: CASSRGTYNEQFF.

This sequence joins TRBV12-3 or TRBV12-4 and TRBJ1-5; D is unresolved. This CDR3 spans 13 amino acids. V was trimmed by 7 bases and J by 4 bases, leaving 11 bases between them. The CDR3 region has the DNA TGTGCCAGCACCTCTCCGGGAAATCAGCCCCAGCATTTT. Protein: CASTSPGNQPQHF.

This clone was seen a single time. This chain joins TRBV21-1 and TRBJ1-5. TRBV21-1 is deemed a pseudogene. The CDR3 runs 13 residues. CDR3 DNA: TGTGCCAGCAGCGCCTCCTACAATCAGCCCCAGCATTTT. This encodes CASSASYNQPQHF.

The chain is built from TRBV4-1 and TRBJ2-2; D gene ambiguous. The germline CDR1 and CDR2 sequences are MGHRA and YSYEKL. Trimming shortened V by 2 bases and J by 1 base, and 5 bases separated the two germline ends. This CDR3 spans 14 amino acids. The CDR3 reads CASSQPRNTGELFF. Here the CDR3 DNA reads TGCGCCAGCAGCCAACCCCGGAACACCGGGGAGCTGTTTTTT.

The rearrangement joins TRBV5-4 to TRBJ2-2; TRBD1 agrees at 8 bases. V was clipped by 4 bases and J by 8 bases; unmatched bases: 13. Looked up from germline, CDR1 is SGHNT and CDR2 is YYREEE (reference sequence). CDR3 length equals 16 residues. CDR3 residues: CASSVRDRGNTGELFF. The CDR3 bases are TGTGCCAGCAGCGTCCGAGACAGGGGTAATACGGGGGAGCTGTTTTTT.

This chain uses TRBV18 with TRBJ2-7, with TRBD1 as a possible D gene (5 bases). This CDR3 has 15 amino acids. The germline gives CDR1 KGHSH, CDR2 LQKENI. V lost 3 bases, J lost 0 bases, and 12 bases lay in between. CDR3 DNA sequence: TGTGCCAGCTCACCTAACCAGGGCAGCTCCTACGAGCAGTACTTC. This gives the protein CASSPNQGSSYEQYF.

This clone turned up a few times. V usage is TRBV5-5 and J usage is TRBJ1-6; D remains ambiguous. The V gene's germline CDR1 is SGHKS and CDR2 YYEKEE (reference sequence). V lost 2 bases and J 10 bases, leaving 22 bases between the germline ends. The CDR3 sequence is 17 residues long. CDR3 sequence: CASSFLPGGPSGSPLHF. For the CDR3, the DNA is TGTGCCAGCAGCTTTCTGCCCGGTGGCCCGTCGGGGTCACCCCTCCACTTT. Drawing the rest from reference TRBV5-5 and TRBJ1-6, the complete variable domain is DAGVTQSPTHLIKTRGQQVTLRCSPISGHKSVSWYQQVLGQGPQFIFQYYEKEERGRGNFPDRFSARQFPNYSSELNVNALLLGDSALYLCASSFLPGGPSGSPLHFGNGTRLTVT.

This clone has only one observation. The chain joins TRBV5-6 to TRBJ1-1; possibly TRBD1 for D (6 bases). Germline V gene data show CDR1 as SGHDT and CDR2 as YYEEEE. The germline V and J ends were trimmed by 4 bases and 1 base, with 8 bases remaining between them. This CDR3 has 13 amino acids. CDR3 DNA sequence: TGTGCCAGCAGCCGGGACACGAACACTGAAGCTTTCTTT. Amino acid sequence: CASSRDTNTEAFF.

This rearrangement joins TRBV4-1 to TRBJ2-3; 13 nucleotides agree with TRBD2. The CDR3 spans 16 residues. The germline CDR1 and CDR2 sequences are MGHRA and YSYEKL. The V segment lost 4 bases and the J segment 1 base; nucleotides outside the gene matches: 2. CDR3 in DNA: TGCGCCAGCAGCCGGGGACTAGCGGGGCGCACAGATACGCAGTATTTT. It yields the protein CASSRGLAGRTDTQYF.

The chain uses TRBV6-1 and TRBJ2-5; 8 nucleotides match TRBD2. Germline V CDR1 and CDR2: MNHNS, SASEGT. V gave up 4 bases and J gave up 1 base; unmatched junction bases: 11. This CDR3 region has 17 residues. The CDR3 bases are TGTGCCAGCAGTGCCCGTAGCGGGGTCGGACTCCAAGAGACCCAGTACTTC. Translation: CASSARSGVGLQETQYF.

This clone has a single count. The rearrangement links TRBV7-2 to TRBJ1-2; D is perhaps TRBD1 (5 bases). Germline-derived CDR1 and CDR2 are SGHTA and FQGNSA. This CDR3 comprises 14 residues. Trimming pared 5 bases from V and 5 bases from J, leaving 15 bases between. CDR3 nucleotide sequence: TGTGCCAGCAGCCCGTCGGGGGTCTGGTATGGCTACACCTTC. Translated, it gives CASSPSGVWYGYTF.

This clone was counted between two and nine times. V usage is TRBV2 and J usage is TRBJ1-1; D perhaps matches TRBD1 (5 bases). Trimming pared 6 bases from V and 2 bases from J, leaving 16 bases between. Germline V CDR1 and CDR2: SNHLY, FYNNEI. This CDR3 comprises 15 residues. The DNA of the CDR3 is TGTGCCAGCAGGGGGGGGGTTTTTCCAAACACTGAAGCTTTCTTT. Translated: CASRGGVFPNTEAFF.

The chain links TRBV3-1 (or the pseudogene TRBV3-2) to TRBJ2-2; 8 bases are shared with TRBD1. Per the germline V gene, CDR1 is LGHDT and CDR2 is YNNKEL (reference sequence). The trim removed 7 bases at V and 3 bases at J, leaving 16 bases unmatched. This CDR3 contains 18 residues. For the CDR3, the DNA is TGTGCCAGCAACCACCGTGGACAGGGTCTAACGTACACCGGGGAGCTGTTTTTT. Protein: CASNHRGQGLTYTGELFF.

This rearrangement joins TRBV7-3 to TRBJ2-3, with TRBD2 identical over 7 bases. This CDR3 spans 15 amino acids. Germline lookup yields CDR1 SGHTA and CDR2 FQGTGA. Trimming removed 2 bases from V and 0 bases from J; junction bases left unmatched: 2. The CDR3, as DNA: TGTGCCAGCAGCTTAGGTAGCGGGAGCACAGATACGCAGTATTTT. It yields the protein CASSLGSGSTDTQYF.